This T cell receptor beta chain was sequenced during a study of shared clonotypes between healthy human individuals. Libraries were prepared by immunoSEQ multiplex PCR; TCRdb keeps only in-frame clonotypes and omits some of them. Of 2 million to 2.5 million clones in the sample, around 90% were seen once. Whole-study results and caveats: Relative to memory subsets, naive subsets generally showed larger estimated richness. Of the naive CD4 clonotypes, roughly 5% were shared across several donors.

Losses at the gene ends were 0 bases for V and 9 bases for J; bases not matched to a gene: 8. This CDR3 has 15 residues. The germline CDR1 and CDR2 sequences are SGHTA and FQGNSA. As regards this clone: Its antigen is not known.

The sample was naive CD4+ T cells from PBMCs. Described subset: CD45RA+ positively selected. The chain is built from TRBV7-2 and TRBJ1-5; 7 bases map to TRBD1. The receptor comes from a man aged 18 to 30 in good health. Some clones in this sample may be carry-over from other donors' samples. CDR3 sequence reads: CASSLAGGAARPQHF. CDR3 in DNA: TGTGCCAGCAGCTTAGCAGGGGGCGCGGCGCGGCCCCAGCATTTT.